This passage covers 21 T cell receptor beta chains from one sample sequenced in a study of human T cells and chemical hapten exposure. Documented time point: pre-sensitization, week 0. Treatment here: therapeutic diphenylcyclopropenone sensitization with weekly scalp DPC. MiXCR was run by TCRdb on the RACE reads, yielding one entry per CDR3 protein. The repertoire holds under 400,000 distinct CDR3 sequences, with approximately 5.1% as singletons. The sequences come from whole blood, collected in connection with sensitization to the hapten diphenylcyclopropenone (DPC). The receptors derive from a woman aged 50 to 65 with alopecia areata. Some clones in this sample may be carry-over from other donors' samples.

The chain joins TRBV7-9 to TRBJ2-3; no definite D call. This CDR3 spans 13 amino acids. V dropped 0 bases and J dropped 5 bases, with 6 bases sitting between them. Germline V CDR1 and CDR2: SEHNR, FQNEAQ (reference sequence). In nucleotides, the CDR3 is TGTGCCAGCAGCTTAGCGGGGAAAGATACGCAGTATTTT. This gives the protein CASSLAGKDTQYF.

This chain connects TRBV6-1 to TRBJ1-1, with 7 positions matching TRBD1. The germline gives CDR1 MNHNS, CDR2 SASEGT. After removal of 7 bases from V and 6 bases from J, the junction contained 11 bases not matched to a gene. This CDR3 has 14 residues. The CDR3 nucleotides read TGTGCCAGCAACTTCCACAGGGGAGAGTCTGAAGCTTTCTTT. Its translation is CASNFHRGESEAFF.

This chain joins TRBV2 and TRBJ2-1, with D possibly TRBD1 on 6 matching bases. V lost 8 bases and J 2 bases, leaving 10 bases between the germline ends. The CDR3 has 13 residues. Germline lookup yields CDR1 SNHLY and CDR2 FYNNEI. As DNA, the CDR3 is TGTGCCAGCCGACAGGCCCCCTACAATGAGCAGTTCTTC. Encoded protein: CASRQAPYNEQFF.

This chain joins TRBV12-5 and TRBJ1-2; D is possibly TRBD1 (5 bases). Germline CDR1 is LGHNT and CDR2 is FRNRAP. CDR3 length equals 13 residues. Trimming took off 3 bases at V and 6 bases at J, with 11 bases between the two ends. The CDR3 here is CASGFPVGDGYTF. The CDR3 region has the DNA TGTGCTAGTGGTTTCCCGGTAGGGGATGGCTACACCTTC.

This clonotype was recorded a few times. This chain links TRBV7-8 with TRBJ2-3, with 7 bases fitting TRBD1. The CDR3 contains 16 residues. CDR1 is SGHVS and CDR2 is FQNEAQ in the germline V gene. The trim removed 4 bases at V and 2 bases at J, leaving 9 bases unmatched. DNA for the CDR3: TGTGCCAGCAGCTGGACCGGGACAGCCTTCACAGATACGCAGTATTTT. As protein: CASSWTGTAFTDTQYF.

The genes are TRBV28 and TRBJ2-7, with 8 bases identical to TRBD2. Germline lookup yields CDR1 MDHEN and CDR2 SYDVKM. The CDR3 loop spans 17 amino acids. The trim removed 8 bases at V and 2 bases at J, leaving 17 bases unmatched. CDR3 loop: CASLKGVAGPPAYEQYF. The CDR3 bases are TGTGCCAGCTTAAAAGGGGTAGCGGGGCCGCCGGCCTACGAGCAGTACTTC.

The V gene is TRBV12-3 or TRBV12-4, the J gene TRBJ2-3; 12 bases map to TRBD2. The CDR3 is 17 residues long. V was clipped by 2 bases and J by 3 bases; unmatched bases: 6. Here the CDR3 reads CASSLNPSGGATDTQYF. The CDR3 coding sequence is TGTGCCAGCAGTTTAAATCCTAGCGGGGGGGCAACAGATACGCAGTATTTT.

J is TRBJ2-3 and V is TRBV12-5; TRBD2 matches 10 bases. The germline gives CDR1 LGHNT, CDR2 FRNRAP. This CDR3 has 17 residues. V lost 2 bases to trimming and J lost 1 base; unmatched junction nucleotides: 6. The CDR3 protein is CASGLSSGGTGTDTQYF. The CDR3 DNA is TGTGCTAGTGGTTTGTCTAGCGGGGGTACGGGCACAGATACGCAGTATTTT. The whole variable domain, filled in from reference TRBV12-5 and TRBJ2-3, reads DARVTQTPRHKVTEMGQEVTMRCQPILGHNTVFWYRQTMMQGLELLAYFRNRAPLDDSGMPKDRFSAEMPDATLATLKIQPSEPRDSAVYFCASGLSSGGTGTDTQYFGPGTRLTVL.

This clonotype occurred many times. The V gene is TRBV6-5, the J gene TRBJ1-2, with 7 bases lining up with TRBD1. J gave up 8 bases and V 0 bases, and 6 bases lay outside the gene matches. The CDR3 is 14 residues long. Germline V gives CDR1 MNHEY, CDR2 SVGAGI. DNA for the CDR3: TGTGCCAGCAGTTACTCAAGGGGGCGCGGCGGCTACACCTTC. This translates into CASSYSRGRGGYTF.

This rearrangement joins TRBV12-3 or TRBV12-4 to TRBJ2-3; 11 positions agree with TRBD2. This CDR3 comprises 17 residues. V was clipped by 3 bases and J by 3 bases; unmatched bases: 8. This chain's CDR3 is CASSLVLLAGETDTQYF. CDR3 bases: TGTGCCAGCAGTTTGGTGCTACTAGCGGGAGAGACAGATACGCAGTATTTT.

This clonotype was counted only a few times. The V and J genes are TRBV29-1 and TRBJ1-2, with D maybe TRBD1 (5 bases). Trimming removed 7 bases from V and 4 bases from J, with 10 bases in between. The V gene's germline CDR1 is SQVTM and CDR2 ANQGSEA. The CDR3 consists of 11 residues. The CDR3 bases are TGCAGCGCCCTTGACAGCTATGGCTACACCTTC. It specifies CSALDSYGYTF.

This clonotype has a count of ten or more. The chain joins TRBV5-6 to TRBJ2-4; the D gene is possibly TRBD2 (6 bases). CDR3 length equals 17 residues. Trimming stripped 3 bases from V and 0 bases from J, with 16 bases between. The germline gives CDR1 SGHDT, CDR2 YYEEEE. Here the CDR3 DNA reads TGTGCCAGCAGCTGGGGGGATTTCGGCCTAGCCAAAAACATTCAGTACTTC. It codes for CASSWGDFGLAKNIQYF.

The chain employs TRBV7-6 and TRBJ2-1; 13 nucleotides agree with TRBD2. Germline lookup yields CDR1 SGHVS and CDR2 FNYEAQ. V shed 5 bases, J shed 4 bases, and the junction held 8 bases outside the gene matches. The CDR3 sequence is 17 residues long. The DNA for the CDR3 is TGTGCCAGCAGCCGTACACTACTAGCGGGAGGGTACAATGAGCAGTTCTTC. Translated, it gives CASSRTLLAGGYNEQFF.

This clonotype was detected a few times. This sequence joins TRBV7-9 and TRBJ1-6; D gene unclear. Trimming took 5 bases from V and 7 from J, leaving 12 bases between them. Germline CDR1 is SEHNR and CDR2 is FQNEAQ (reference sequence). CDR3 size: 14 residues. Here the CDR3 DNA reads TGTGCCAGCAGCGCGGAGCGCGTAAATTCACCCCTCCACTTT. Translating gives CASSAERVNSPLHF.

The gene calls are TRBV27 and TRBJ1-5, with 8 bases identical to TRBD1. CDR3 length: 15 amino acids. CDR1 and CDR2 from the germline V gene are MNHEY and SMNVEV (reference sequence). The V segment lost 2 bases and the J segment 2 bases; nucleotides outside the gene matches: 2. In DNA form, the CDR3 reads TGTGCCAGCAGTTTAATGGGACAGGGCAATCAGCCCCAGCATTTT. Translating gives CASSLMGQGNQPQHF.

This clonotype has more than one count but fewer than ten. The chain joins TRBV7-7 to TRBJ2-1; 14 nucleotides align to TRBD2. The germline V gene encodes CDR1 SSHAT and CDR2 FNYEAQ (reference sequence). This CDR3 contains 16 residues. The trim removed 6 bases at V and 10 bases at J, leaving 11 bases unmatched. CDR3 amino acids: CASSHPGLAGAGEQFF. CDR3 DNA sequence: TGTGCCAGCAGTCACCCGGGACTAGCGGGGGCAGGGGAGCAGTTCTTC.

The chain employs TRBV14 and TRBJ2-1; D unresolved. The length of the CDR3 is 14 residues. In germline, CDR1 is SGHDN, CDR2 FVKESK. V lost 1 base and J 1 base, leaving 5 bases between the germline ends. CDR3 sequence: CASSQVLSYNEQFF. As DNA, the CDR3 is TGTGCCAGCAGCCAAGTGCTATCCTACAATGAGCAGTTCTTC.

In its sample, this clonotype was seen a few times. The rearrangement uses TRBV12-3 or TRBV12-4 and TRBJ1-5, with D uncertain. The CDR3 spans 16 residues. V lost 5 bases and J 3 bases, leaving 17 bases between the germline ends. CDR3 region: CASSPGSLAYNQPQHF. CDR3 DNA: TGTGCCAGCAGTCCCGGATCTCTTGCATACAATCAGCCCCAGCATTTT.

CDR3 in DNA: TGCAGTGCTAGACAGTACGAGCAGTACTTC. It yields the protein CSARQYEQYF. The chain is built from TRBV20-1 and TRBJ2-7; D not certain. Trimming removed 2 bases from V and 4 bases from J, with 3 bases in between. This CDR3 region has 10 residues. From germline, CDR1 is DFQATT and CDR2 SNEGSKA (reference sequence).

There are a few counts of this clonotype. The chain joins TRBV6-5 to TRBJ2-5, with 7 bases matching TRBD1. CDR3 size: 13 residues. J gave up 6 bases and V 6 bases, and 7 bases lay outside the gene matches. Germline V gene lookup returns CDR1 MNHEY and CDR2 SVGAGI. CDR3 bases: TGTGCCAGCAGACGACAGGGTGGCAAGACCCAGTACTTC. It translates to CASRRQGGKTQYF.

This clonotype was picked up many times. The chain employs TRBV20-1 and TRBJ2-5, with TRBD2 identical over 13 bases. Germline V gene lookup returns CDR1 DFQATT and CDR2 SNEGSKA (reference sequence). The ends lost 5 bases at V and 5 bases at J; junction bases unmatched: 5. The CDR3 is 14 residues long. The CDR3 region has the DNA TGCAGTGCTCAACTAGCGGGAGGGCCGGAGACCCAGTACTTC. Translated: CSAQLAGGPETQYF.